This T cell receptor beta chain is drawn from a study of blood T cell repertoires in COVID-19. Produced via immunoSEQ multiplex PCR; TCRdb's table is partial and in-frame only. The data show just over 350,000 clones, with 87% seen just once and almost 3% held by the top ten. V shed 2 bases, J shed 8 bases, and the junction held 7 bases outside the gene matches. The CDR3 covers 14 residues. Germline lookup yields CDR1 SGHRS and CDR2 YFSETQ. Enrolled through a virtual design, the participants were between roughly 18 and 89 years of age and came from some 25 US areas. The receptor comes from a woman younger than 45 who had recovered from COVID-19. The V gene is TRBV5-1, the J gene TRBJ1-2; 9 bases are a match to TRBD1. Sequencing input: PBMCs or T cells enriched from blood (not recorded which). The CDR3 protein is CASSLQDRGRGYTF. Written as DNA, the CDR3 is TGCGCCAGCAGCTTACAGGACAGGGGACGGGGCTACACCTTC. The variable domain in full, completed from reference TRBV5-1 and TRBJ1-2, reads KAGVTQTPRYLIKTRGQQVTLSCSPISGHRSVSWYQQTPGQGLQFLFEYFSETQRNKGNFPGRFSGRQFSNSRSEMNVSTLELGDSALYLCASSLQDRGRGYTFGSGTRLTVV.